This is a list of T cell receptor beta chains from one sample in a study of T cell responses to AZD1222 COVID-19 vaccine. Method: immunoSEQ multiplex PCR; TCRdb's copy keeps in-frame clones and lacks some. The data show about 100,000 clones, around nine tenths seen once. The sample was peripheral blood, taken on day 0 of AZD1222 vaccination. The receptor set was obtained from an adult in good health. Both conserved end residues are part of each CDR3.

V | CDR3
TRBV27 | CASSLVGSETQYF
TRBV21-1 | CASSKLQSGRELCNQPQHF
TRBV16 | CASSLSGGPNNEQFF
TRBV12-3/TRBV12-4 | CASSGRGGELFF
TRBV3-1/TRBV3-2 | CATRPQGTRNYGYTF
TRBV7-9 | CASSLMGTNTEAFF
TRBV11-2 | CASSLSRVGEQYF
TRBV27 | CASRFSGANVLTF
TRBV5-1 | CASSSSMGAGRHYEQYF
TRBV5-1 | CASSLPQNTEAFF
TRBV20-1 | CSARLSDEQFF
TRBV6-5 | CASSSPGTNYGYTF
TRBV3-1/TRBV3-2 | CASSRDPGREFF
TRBV6-5 | CASSYQGSGNTIYF
TRBV9 | CASSVASGGNTIYF
TRBV13 | CASSWGANEQFF
TRBV5-5 | CASSLKAGDSQPQHF
TRBV18 | CASSPPGSVSSGNTIYF
TRBV19 | CASSIAGGKITEAFF
TRBV6-5 | CASREGAGTGELFF
TRBV30 | CAWSRDSDQPQHF
TRBV28 | CASSLAGGPSGANVLTF
TRBV29-1 | CSVGDSQYSPLHF
TRBV6-2/TRBV6-3 | CASSTGPTSGANVLTF
TRBV2 | CASSEAPLGPTEAFF
TRBV29-1 | CSVVSGGEVGYTF
TRBV27 | CASSLSGLRGNTEAFF
TRBV11-3 | CASSLYRDELFF
TRBV28 | CASSSTGAGELFF
TRBV5-1 | CASSLVPLETQYF
TRBV9 | CASSVGAGTSTDTQYF
TRBV6-4 | CASTHWGKLGAFF
TRBV5-6 | CASSPGRAGSLIYGYTF
TRBV7-9 | CASSTIKIAVGGQFF
TRBV18 | CASSPRDAGGAGSPLHF
TRBV7-3 | CASSLSHRATEAFF
TRBV4-2 | CASSQEGPSASGNTIYF
TRBV5-5 | CASSSWGFSGNTIYF
TRBV19 | CASGPGVNQPQHF
TRBV19 | CASSSEGLADREQYF
TRBV5-1 | CASSLPSYEQYF
TRBV7-6 | CASSADLGSYNEQFF
TRBV7-2 | CASSENRNSPLHF
TRBV27 | CASSFDARDTQYF
TRBV4-3 | CASSQNMNTEAFF
TRBV5-4 | CASSLGTATNYGYTF
TRBV9 | CASSVEASGRQNEQYF
TRBV21-1 | CASSNRDRAYEQYF
TRBV7-2 | CASSPGGIGELFF
TRBV4-3 | CASSQGRGRGTTEAFF
TRBV6-4 | CASRPSGTLSYNEQFF
TRBV9 | CASSVAGGTGNTIYF
TRBV5-8 | CASSLATLAGGYTF
TRBV5-1 | CASSLDSTMREQYF
TRBV19 | CASSIAPTSGRTDTQYF